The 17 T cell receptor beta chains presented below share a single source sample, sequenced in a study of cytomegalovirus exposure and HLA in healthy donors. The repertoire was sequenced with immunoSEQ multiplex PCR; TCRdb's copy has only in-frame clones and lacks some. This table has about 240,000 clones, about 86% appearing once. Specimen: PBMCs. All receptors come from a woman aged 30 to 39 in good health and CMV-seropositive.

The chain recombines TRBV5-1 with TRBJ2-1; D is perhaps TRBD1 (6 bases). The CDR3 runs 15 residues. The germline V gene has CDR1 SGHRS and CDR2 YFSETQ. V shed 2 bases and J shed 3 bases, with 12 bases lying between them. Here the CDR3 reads CASSLGGLGYNEQFF. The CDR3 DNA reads TGCGCCAGCAGCTTAGGGGGTTTGGGCTACAATGAGCAGTTCTTC.

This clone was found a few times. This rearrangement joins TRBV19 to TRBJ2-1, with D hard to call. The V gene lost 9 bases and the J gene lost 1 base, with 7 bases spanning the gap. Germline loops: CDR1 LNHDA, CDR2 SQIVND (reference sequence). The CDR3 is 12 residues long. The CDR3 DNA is TGTGCCAGCCGGAGTTCCTACAATGAGCAGTTCTTC. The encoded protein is CASRSSYNEQFF.

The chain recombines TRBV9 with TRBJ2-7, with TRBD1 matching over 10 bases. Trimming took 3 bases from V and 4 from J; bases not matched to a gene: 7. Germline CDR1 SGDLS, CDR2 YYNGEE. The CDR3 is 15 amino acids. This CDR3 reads CASSGHRDRGYEQYF. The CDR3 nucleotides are TGTGCCAGCAGCGGGCACCGGGACAGGGGATACGAGCAGTACTTC.

CDR3 sequence (DNA): TGTGCCAGCAGCTTCGTTCCAGGGGGCAATGAGCAGTTCTTC. Its translation: CASSFVPGGNEQFF. J is TRBJ2-1 and V is TRBV7-3, with 7 bases that match TRBD1. The germline V gene has CDR1 SGHTA and CDR2 FQGTGA. CDR3 size: 14 residues. The ends lost 3 bases at V and 6 bases at J; junction bases unmatched: 5.

CDR3 sequence: CASSLGLAGATTGELFF. The DNA of the CDR3 is TGTGCCAGCAGCTTGGGACTAGCGGGAGCTACGACCGGGGAGCTGTTTTTT. The chain combines TRBV7-9 with TRBJ2-2, with 14 positions matching TRBD2. CDR1 and CDR2 from the germline V gene are SEHNR and FQNEAQ (reference sequence). CDR3 length: 17 amino acids. V lost 3 bases to trimming and J lost 5 bases; unmatched junction nucleotides: 5.

The CDR3 sequence is CASSLEGGTTNEKLFF. In DNA, the CDR3 is TGCGCCAGCAGCTTGGAGGGCGGGACAACTAATGAAAAACTGTTTTTT. The gene calls are TRBV5-1 and TRBJ1-4; D is undetermined. Germline values: CDR1 SGHRS, CDR2 YFSETQ. V was trimmed by 0 bases and J by 0 bases, leaving 9 bases between them. The CDR3 loop spans 16 amino acids.

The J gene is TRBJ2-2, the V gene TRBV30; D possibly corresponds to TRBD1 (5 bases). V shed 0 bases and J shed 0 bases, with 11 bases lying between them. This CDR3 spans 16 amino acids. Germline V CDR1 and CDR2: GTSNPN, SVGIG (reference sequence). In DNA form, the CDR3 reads TGTGCCTGGAGTGTAGGGGCGGCATCGAACACCGGGGAGCTGTTTTTT. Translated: CAWSVGAASNTGELFF.

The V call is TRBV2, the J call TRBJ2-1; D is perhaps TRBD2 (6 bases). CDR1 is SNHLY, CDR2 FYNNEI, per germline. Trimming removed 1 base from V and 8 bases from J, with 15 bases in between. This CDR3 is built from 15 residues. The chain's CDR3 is CASSEVEGLGDEQFF. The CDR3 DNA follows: TGTGCCAGCAGTGAAGTGGAGGGACTTGGGGATGAGCAGTTCTTC.

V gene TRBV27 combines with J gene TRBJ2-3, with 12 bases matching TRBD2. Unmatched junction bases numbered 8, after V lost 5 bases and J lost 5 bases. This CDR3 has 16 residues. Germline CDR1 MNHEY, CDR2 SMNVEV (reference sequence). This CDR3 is CASSARLAGAVDTQYF. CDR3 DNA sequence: TGTGCCAGCAGTGCCAGACTAGCGGGAGCGGTAGATACGCAGTATTTT.

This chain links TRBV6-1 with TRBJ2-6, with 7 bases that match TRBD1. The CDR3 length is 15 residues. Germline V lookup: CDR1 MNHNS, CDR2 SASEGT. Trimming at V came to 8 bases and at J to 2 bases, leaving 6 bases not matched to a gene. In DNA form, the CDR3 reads TGTGCCAGCGCAACAGGGGTGACTGGGGCCAACGTCCTGACTTTC. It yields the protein CASATGVTGANVLTF.

This CDR3 reads CASGTGVPYEQYF. CDR3 in DNA: TGTGCCAGCGGGACAGGGGTTCCCTACGAGCAGTACTTC. The chain employs TRBV6-1 and TRBJ2-7; 10 bases fit TRBD1. CDR3 length: 13 residues. Losses at the gene ends were 8 bases for V and 2 bases for J; bases not matched to a gene: 3. The germline V gene encodes CDR1 MNHNS and CDR2 SASEGT.

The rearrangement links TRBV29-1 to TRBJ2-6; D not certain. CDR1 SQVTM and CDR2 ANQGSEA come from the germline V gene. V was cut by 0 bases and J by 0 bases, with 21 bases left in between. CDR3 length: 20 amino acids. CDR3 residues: CSVEEILYSRNHSGANVLTF. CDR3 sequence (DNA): TGCAGCGTTGAAGAAATTCTTTACAGCCGTAACCACTCTGGGGCCAACGTCCTGACTTTC.

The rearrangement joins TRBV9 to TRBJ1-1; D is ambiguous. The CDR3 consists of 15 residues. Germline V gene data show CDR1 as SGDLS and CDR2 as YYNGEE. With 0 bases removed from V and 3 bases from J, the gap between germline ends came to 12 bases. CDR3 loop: CASSVEDEGDTEAFF. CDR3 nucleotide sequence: TGTGCCAGCAGCGTAGAGGATGAGGGTGACACTGAAGCTTTCTTT.

CDR3 residues: CASSQELAGGNTQYF. DNA for the CDR3: TGCGCCAGCAGCCAGGAACTAGCGGGAGGGAATACGCAGTATTTT. The chain uses TRBV4-1 and TRBJ2-3; 13 nucleotides agree with TRBD2. The CDR3 is made up of 15 amino acids. Per the germline V gene, CDR1 is MGHRA and CDR2 is YSYEKL. J was trimmed by 7 bases and V by 3 bases; bases with no gene match: 4.

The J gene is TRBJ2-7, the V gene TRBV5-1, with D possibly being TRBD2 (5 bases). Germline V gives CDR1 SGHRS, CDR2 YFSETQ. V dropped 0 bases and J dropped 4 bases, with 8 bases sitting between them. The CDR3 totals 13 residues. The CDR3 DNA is TGCGCCAGCAGCTTGGGCCCGGGGTACGAGCAGTACTTC. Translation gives CASSLGPGYEQYF.

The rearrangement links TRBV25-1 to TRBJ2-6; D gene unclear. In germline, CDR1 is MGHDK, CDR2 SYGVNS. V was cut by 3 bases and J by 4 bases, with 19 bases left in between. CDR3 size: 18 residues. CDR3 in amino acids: CASSDPRIVLSGANVLTF. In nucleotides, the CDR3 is TGTGCCAGCAGTGATCCTAGGATTGTTCTATCCGGGGCCAACGTCCTGACTTTC.

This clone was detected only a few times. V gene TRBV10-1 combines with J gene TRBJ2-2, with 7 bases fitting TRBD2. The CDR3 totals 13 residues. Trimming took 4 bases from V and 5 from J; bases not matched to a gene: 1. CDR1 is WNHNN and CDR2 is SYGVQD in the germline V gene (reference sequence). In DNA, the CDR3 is TGCGCCAGCAGTGTGGGAGGGACCGGGGAGCTGTTTTTT. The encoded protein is CASSVGGTGELFF.